A selection of T cell receptor beta chains follows, all from one sample in a study of a mutant IDH1 vaccine in newly diagnosed glioma. The table came from immunoSEQ multiplex PCR; TCRdb's copy has only in-frame clones and leaves some out. The table lists some 46,000 clones, around 92% of them singletons. These receptors have no identified antigens. The sequencing used PBMCs, collected from a glioma patient whose treatment included an IDH1 peptide vaccine. These receptor sequences come from a man aged 45-65 years with glioma. CDR3s include the opening cysteine and the closing phenylalanine or tryptophan. Fields, in order: J gene, clone size, V gene, D gene, CDR3 protein, CDR3 DNA. The D gene is left open where the match is weak. Size is omitted from some rows. Given values are once, few, many or a class for expanded clones.

TRBJ1-1,NA,TRBV7-9,TRBD1,CASSLHYLGQGRNTEAFF,TGTGCCAGCAGCCTACACTACTTAGGACAGGGCAGGAACACTGAAGCTTTCTTT
TRBJ2-7,NA,TRBV5-3,NA,CARSCGGTHYEQYF,TGTGCCAGAAGCTGTGGAGGGACACACTACGAGCAGTACTTC
TRBJ2-7,once,TRBV7-2,NA,CASSWNGIRYEQYF,TGTGCCAGCAGTTGGAATGGCATTCGCTACGAGCAGTACTTC
TRBJ1-3,NA,TRBV6-5,NA,CASRGPRDTIYF,TGTGCCAGCAGAGGACCGAGGGACACCATATATTTT
TRBJ1-1,NA,TRBV11-2,NA,CASSRHNTEAFF,TGTGCCAGCAGTAGACACAACACTGAAGCTTTCTTT
TRBJ1-2,NA,TRBV29-1,TRBD1,CSVVRQGTFGYTF,TGCAGCGTTGTGAGACAGGGAACCTTTGGCTACACCTTC
TRBJ2-2,NA,TRBV5-4,TRBD1,CASSLPGQGAVGELFF,TGTGCCAGCAGCTTGCCGGGACAGGGGGCGGTCGGGGAGCTGTTTTTT
TRBJ2-1,NA,TRBV27,NA,CASTTLRGSEQFF,TGTGCCAGCACCACACTTAGGGGTAGCGAGCAGTTCTTC
TRBJ2-6,NA,TRBV30,NA,CAWSVWAKRQGINSGANVLTF,TGTGCCTGGAGTGTATGGGCCAAGCGGCAGGGCATCAACTCTGGGGCCAACGTCCTGACTTTC
TRBJ2-3,NA,TRBV18,TRBD1,CASSPGGQSDTQYF,TGTGCCAGCTCACCAGGGGGACAGTCAGATACGCAGTATTTT
TRBJ2-5,NA,TRBV5-1,NA,CASSFRGMRETQYF,TGCGCCAGCAGCTTCCGGGGAATGCGGGAGACCCAGTACTTC
TRBJ2-1,NA,TRBV19,NA,CASSTRTGGRVNNEQFF,TGTGCCAGTAGTACCCGGACCGGGGGCCGGGTAAACAATGAGCAGTTCTTC
TRBJ2-7,NA,TRBV29-1,NA,CSVAPGGEQYF,TGCAGCGTTGCCCCGGGCGGGGAGCAGTACTTC
TRBJ2-2,NA,TRBV7-9,TRBD2,CASSPGGARTGELFF,TGTGCCAGCAGCCCCGGGGGGGCGAGAACCGGGGAGCTGTTTTTT
TRBJ2-1,once,TRBV10-3,TRBD1,CAISRDSPGNEQFF,TGTGCCATCAGTCGGGACAGCCCGGGGAATGAGCAGTTCTTC
TRBJ1-2,NA,TRBV28,NA,CASSPTGTQWGFNYGYTF,TGTGCCAGCAGTCCAACCGGGACTCAGTGGGGGTTTAACTATGGCTACACCTTC
TRBJ2-7,NA,TRBV16,TRBD1,CASSHTGTGAYEQYF,TGTGCCAGCAGCCATACCGGGACAGGGGCCTACGAGCAGTACTTC
TRBJ1-4,NA,TRBV9,NA,CASSVGRNEKLFF,TGTGCCAGCAGCGTAGGGCGGAATGAAAAACTGTTTTTT
TRBJ1-5,NA,TRBV28,NA,CASRITRTVYQPQHF,TGTGCCAGCAGAATAACCCGGACAGTATATCAGCCCCAGCATTTT
TRBJ2-7,NA,TRBV23-1,TRBD1,CASSQSPGQGGYEQYF,TGCGCCAGCAGTCAATCACCGGGACAGGGCGGATACGAGCAGTACTTC
TRBJ2-2,few,TRBV27,NA,CASSPRTGYPGELFF,TGTGCCAGCAGCCCCCGCACAGGGTATCCCGGGGAGCTGTTTTTT
TRBJ2-5,NA,TRBV6-5,NA,CASSYTRGQETQYF,TGTGCCAGCAGTTACACACGGGGCCAAGAGACCCAGTACTTC
TRBJ1-2,once,TRBV27,NA,CASRDRDKGVYGYTF,TGTGCCAGCAGGGATCGGGACAAAGGAGTCTATGGCTACACCTTC
TRBJ1-1,NA,TRBV6-1,NA,CASIIRSPPDAFF,TGTGCCAGCATAATAAGGAGTCCCCCAGACGCTTTCTTT
TRBJ2-7,NA,TRBV5-1,TRBD1,CASSGGTGPYEQYF,TGCGCCAGCAGCGGCGGGACAGGACCCTACGAGCAGTACTTC
TRBJ2-7,NA,TRBV5-6,TRBD1,CASSSRQGAYEQYF,TGTGCCAGCAGTTCCCGACAGGGGGCTTACGAGCAGTACTTC
TRBJ1-1,NA,TRBV14,NA,CASSQEDVLTRGVAEAFF,TGTGCCAGCAGCCAAGAAGATGTCCTGACAAGAGGGGTGGCTGAAGCTTTCTTT
TRBJ2-1,NA,TRBV15,NA,CATSTYTWNEQFF,TGTGCCACCAGCACCTATACCTGGAATGAGCAGTTCTTC
TRBJ2-7,NA,TRBV10-2,NA,CASSEGVSGYEQYF,TGCGCCAGCAGTGAAGGCGTAAGCGGCTACGAGCAGTACTTC
TRBJ1-2,once,TRBV5-1,NA,CASSSLTRGPDYGYTF,TGCGCCAGCAGCTCCCTCACAAGGGGCCCGGACTATGGCTACACCTTC
TRBJ2-1,NA,TRBV19,TRBD2,CASKGDRGRYNEQFF,TGTGCCAGTAAAGGGGACCGCGGGAGGTACAATGAGCAGTTCTTC
TRBJ1-1,NA,TRBV5-1,NA,CASSLKEGMNTEAFF,TGCGCCAGCAGCTTGAAAGAGGGGATGAACACTGAAGCTTTCTTT
TRBJ2-7,NA,TRBV29-1,NA,CSVEFGARGYEQYF,TGCAGCGTTGAATTCGGTGCCAGGGGTTACGAGCAGTACTTC
TRBJ2-7,NA,TRBV15,NA,CATSRPGSGGIPYEQYF,TGTGCCACCAGCAGGCCTGGGAGTGGGGGGATCCCCTACGAGCAGTACTTC
TRBJ2-5,once,TRBV7-8,NA,CASSPGRASEETQYF,TGTGCCAGCAGCCCCGGCCGGGCAAGCGAAGAGACCCAGTACTTC
TRBJ2-2,NA,TRBV7-9,NA,CASSKRETGELFF,TGTGCCAGCAGCAAGAGGGAGACCGGGGAGCTGTTTTTT
TRBJ2-7,NA,TRBV5-6,TRBD2,CASSPTTSGIRSTSYEQYF,TGTGCCAGCAGCCCTACGACTAGCGGGATAAGGTCCACCTCCTACGAGCAGTACTTC
TRBJ2-1,NA,TRBV7-2,NA,CASSTRGGGDEQFF,TGTGCCAGCAGCACTCGCGGGGGCGGGGATGAGCAGTTCTTC
TRBJ2-3,NA,TRBV11-3,NA,CASSPQLGSWDTQYF,TGTGCCAGCAGCCCCCAACTAGGTTCGTGGGATACGCAGTATTTT
TRBJ1-6,NA,TRBV4-1,NA,CASSQATSLYNSPLHF,TGCGCCAGCAGCCAAGCCACAAGCCTATATAATTCACCCCTCCACTTT
TRBJ1-3,NA,TRBV4-3,NA,CASSQEGARNGNTIYF,TGCGCCAGCAGCCAAGAGGGGGCGCGTAATGGAAACACCATATATTTT
TRBJ1-5,NA,TRBV30,NA,CAWSVHLRGDQPQHF,TGTGCCTGGAGTGTACATTTAAGGGGGGATCAGCCCCAGCATTTT
TRBJ1-2,NA,TRBV2,TRBD1,CASRRTGADYGYTF,TGTGCCAGCAGAAGGACAGGGGCCGACTATGGCTACACCTTC
TRBJ2-2,few,TRBV2,TRBD1,CASDRVGTGELFF,TGTGCCAGCGACAGGGTCGGCACCGGGGAGCTGTTTTTT
TRBJ1-1,NA,TRBV28,NA,CASSLHGNTEAFF,TGTGCCAGCAGTTTACACGGGAACACTGAAGCTTTCTTT
TRBJ2-1,NA,TRBV5-1,NA,CASSLSPTRNEQFF,TGCGCCAGCAGCCTATCCCCTACTCGGAATGAGCAGTTCTTC